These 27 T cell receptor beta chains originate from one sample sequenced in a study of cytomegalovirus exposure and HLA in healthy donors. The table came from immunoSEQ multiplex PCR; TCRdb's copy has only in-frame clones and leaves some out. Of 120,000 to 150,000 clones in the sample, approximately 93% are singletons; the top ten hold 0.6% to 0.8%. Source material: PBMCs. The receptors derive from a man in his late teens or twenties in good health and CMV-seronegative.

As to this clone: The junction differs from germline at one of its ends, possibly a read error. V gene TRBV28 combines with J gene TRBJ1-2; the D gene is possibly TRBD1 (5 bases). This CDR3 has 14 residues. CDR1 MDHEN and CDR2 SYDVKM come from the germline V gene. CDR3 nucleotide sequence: TGTGCCAGCAGGGGGGGAGACACTAAGTATGGCTACACCTTC. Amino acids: CASRGGDTKYGYTF.

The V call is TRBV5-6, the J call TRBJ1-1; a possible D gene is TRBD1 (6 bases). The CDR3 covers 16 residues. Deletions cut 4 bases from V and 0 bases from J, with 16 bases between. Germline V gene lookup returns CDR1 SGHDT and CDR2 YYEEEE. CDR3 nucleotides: TGTGCCAGCAGCCCTACAGGGTGGGAAGTGAACACTGAAGCTTTCTTT. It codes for CASSPTGWEVNTEAFF.

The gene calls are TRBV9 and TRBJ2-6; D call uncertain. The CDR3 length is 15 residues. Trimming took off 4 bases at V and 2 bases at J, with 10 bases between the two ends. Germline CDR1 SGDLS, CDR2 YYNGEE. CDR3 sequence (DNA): TGTGCCAGCAGCCCCCCCTCCCCTGGGGCCAACGTCCTGACTTTC. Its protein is CASSPPSPGANVLTF.

The CDR3 loop is CATAMTGGIETQYF. The CDR3 bases are TGTGCCACCGCAATGACAGGGGGAATTGAGACCCAGTACTTC. The V call is TRBV15, the J call TRBJ2-5; 9 bases line up with TRBD1. This CDR3 spans 14 amino acids. The junction had 9 bases not matched to a gene; V was cut back by 8 bases and J by 5 bases. CDR1 is LNHNV, CDR2 YYDKDF, per germline (reference sequence).

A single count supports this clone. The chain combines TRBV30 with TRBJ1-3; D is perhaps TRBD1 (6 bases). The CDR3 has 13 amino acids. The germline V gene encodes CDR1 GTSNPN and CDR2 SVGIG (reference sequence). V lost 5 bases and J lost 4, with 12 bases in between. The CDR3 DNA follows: TGTGCCTGGGGGGGCCGGCGAGGAAACACCATATATTTT. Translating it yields CAWGGRRGNTIYF. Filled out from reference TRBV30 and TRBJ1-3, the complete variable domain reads SQTIHQWPATLVQPVGSPLSLECTVEGTSNPNLYWYRQAAGRGLQLLFYSVGIGQISSEVPQNLSASRPQDRQFILSSKKLLLSDSGFYLCAWGGRRGNTIYFGEGSWLTVV.

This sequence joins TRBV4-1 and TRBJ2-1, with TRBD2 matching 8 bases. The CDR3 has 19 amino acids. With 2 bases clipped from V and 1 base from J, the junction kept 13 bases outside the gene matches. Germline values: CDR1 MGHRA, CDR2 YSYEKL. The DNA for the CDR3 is TGCGCCAGCAGCCAACCGCGGGAGGATCGGGGGGGGTCCTACAATGAGCAGTTCTTC. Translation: CASSQPREDRGGSYNEQFF.

Written as DNA, the CDR3 is TGTGCCAGCAGCCCACAGGATACCTACGAGCAGTACTTC. Translating gives CASSPQDTYEQYF. This chain links TRBV7-9 with TRBJ2-7; TRBD1 is a possible D gene (5 bases). The CDR3 is 13 amino acids. The germline CDR1 and CDR2 sequences are SEHNR and FQNEAQ (reference sequence). The V end was cut by 5 bases, the J end by 2 bases, with 10 bases between. The variable domain in full, completed from reference TRBV7-9 and TRBJ2-7, reads DTGVSQNPRHKITKRGQNVTFRCDPISEHNRLYWYRQTLGQGPEFLTYFQNEAQLEKSRLLSDRFSAERPKGSFSTLEIQRTEQGDSAMYLCASSPQDTYEQYFGPGTRLTVT.

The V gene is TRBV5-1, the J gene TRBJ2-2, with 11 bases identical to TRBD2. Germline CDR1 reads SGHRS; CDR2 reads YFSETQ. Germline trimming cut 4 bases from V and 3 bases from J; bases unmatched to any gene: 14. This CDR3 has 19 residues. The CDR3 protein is CASSRLAGGPSLDTGELFF. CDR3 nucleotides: TGCGCCAGCAGCCGCCTAGCGGGAGGTCCATCTCTCGACACCGGGGAGCTGTTTTTT.

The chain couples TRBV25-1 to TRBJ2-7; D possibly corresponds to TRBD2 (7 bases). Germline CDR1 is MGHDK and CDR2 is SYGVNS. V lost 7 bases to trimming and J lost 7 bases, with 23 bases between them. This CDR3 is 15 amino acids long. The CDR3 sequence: CASNMQGGGPQEQYF. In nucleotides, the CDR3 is TGTGCCAGCAACATGCAAGGCGGGGGCCCGCAGGAGCAGTACTTC.

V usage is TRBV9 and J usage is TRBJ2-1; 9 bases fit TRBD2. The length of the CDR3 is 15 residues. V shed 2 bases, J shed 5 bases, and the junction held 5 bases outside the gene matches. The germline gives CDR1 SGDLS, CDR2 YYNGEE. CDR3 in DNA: TGTGCCAGCAGCGTTCCTCTAGCGGGGCACAATGAGCAGTTCTTC. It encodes CASSVPLAGHNEQFF.

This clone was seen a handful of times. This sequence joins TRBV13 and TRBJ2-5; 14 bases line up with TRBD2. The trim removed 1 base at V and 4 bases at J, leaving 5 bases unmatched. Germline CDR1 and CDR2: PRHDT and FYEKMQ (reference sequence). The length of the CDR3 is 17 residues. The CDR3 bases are TGTGCCAGCAGCTTAGTAGGACTAGCGGGGGGATCAGAGACCCAGTACTTC. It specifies CASSLVGLAGGSETQYF.

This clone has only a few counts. The DNA for the CDR3 is TGTGCCATCAAGCAGGGGGCGGGTGGCTACACCTTC. Protein product: CAIKQGAGGYTF. This chain links TRBV10-3 with TRBJ1-2; 8 nucleotides agree with TRBD1. The length of the CDR3 is 12 residues. Germline loops: CDR1 ENHRY, CDR2 SYGVKD. Germline trimming cut 7 bases from V and 7 bases from J; bases unmatched to any gene: 5.

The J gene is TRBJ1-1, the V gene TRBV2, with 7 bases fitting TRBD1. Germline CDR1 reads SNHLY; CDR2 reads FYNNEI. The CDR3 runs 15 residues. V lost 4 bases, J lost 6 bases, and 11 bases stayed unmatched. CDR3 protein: CASSGAGQQMAEAFF. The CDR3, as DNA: TGTGCCAGCAGTGGGGCGGGACAGCAGATGGCTGAAGCTTTCTTT.

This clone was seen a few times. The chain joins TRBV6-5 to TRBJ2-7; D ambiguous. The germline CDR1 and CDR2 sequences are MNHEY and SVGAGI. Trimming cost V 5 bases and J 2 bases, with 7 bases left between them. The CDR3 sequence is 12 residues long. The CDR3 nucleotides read TGTGCCAGCAGTCCAACTACCTACGAGCAGTACTTC. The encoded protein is CASSPTTYEQYF.

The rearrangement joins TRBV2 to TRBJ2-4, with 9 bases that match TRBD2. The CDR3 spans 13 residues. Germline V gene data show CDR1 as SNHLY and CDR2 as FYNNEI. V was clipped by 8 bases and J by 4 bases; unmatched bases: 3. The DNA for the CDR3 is TGTGCCAGCTTGAGCGGGGGGAAAAACATTCAGTACTTC. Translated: CASLSGGKNIQYF. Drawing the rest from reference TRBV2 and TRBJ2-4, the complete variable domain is EPEVTQTPSHQVTQMGQEVILRCVPISNHLYFYWYRQILGQKVEFLVSFYNNEISEKSEIFDDQFSVERPDGSNFTLKIRSTKLEDSAMYFCASLSGGKNIQYFGAGTRLSVL.

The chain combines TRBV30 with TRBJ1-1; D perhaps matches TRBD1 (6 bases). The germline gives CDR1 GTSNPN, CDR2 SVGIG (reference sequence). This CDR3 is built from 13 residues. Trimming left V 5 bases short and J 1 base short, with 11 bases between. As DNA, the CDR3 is TGTGCCTGGTTAGGGGACACGAACACTGAAGCTTTCTTT. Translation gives CAWLGDTNTEAFF.

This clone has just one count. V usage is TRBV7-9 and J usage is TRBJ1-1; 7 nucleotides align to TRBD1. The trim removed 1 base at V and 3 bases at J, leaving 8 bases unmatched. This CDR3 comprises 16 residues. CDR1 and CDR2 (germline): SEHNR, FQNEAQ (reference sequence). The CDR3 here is CASSLDFGRGDTEAFF. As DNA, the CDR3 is TGTGCCAGCAGCTTAGATTTCGGCAGGGGGGACACTGAAGCTTTCTTT.

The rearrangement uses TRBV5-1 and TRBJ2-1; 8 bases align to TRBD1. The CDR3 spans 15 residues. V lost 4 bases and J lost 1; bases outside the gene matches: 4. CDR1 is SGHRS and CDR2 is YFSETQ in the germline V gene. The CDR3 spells CASSPTGDSYNEQFF. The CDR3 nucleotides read TGCGCCAGCAGCCCGACAGGGGATTCCTACAATGAGCAGTTCTTC.

The CDR3 loop reads CASSPREGSTDTQYF. CDR3 in DNA: TGTGCCAGCTCGCCCAGGGAGGGTAGCACAGATACGCAGTATTTT. V is TRBV18 and J is TRBJ2-3, with 7 bases lining up with TRBD2. The CDR3 contains 15 residues. With 6 bases clipped from V and 0 bases from J, the junction kept 6 bases outside the gene matches. Germline V gene lookup returns CDR1 KGHSH and CDR2 LQKENI. The full variable domain, its missing parts supplied by reference TRBV18 and TRBJ2-3, is NAGVMQNPRHLVRRRGQEARLRCSPMKGHSHVYWYRQLPEEGLKFMVYLQKENIIDESGMPKERFSAEFPKEGPSILRIQQVVRGDSAAYFCASSPREGSTDTQYFGPGTRLTVL.

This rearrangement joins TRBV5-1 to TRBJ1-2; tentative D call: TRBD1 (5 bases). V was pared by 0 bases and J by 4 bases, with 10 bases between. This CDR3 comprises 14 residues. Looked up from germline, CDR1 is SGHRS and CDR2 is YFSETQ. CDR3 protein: CASSLDVGGYGYTF. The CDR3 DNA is TGCGCCAGCAGCTTGGATGTGGGGGGCTATGGCTACACCTTC.

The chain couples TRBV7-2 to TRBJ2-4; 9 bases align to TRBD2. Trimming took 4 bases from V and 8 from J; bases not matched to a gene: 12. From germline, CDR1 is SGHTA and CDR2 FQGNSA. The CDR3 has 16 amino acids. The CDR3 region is CASSSFFAGGRDIQYF. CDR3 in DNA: TGTGCCAGCAGCTCATTCTTTGCGGGAGGGCGTGACATTCAGTACTTC.

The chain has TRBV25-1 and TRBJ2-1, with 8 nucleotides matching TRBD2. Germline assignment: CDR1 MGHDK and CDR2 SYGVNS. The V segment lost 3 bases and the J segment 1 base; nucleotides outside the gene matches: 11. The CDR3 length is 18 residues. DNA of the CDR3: TGTGCCAGCAGTGATCCGAGCCGGGGGGGCCGTTCCTACAATGAGCAGTTCTTC. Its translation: CASSDPSRGGRSYNEQFF. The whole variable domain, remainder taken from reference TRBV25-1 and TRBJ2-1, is EADIYQTPRYLVIGTGKKITLECSQTMGHDKMYWYQQDPGMELHLIHYSYGVNSTEKGDLSSESTVSRIRTEHFPLTLESARPSHTSQYLCASSDPSRGGRSYNEQFFGPGTRLTVL.

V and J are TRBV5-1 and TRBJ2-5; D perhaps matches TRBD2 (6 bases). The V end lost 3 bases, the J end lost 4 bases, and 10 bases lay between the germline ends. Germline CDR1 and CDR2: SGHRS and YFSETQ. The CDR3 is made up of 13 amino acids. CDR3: CASSYSGRETQYF. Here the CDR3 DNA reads TGCGCCAGCAGCTATAGCGGTCGAGAGACCCAGTACTTC.

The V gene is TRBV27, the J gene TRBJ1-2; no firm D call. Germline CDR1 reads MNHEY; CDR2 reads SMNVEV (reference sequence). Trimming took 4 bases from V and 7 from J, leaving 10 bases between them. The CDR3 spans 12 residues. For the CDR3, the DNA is TGTGCCAGCAGTTCCGGGGTCACTGGCTACACCTTC. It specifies CASSSGVTGYTF.

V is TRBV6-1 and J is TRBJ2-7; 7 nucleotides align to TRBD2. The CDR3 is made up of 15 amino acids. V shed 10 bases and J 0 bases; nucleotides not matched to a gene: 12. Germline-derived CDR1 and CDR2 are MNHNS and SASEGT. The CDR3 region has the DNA TGTGCCACCGGCGGGGGAGGACTAAGCTCCTACGAGCAGTACGTC. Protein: CATGGGGLSSYEQYV.

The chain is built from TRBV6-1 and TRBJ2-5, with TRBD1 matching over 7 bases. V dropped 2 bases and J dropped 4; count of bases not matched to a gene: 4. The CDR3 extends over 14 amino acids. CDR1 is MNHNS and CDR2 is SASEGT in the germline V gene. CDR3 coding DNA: TGTGCCAGCAGTGAAAGACAGGGCGGAGAGACCCAGTACTTC. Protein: CASSERQGGETQYF.

CDR3 in amino acids: CASSGSGNEQFF. CDR3 DNA: TGTGCCAGCAGCGGGAGCGGCAATGAGCAGTTCTTC. V usage is TRBV9 and J usage is TRBJ2-1, with a tentative D call TRBD2 (5 bases). V shed 3 bases and J shed 6 bases, with 7 bases lying between them. The CDR3 loop spans 12 amino acids. Germline lookup yields CDR1 SGDLS and CDR2 YYNGEE.